This T cell receptor beta chain was identified during a study of human T cells and chemical hapten exposure. Study as a whole: Minor pooled library volume differences mainly drove per-sample TCR yield variation.

The time point is: healthy volunteer bleed at 2 weeks. Whole blood, unfractionated, served as the material for total RNA extraction. TCRdb processed the RACE reads anew with MiXCR; each CDR3 protein has one entry. The sample shows 130,000 or so distinct CDR3 sequences, approximately 9.5% of them seen only once. This clonotype was counted between two and nine times. The germline V gene has CDR1 SGHTA and CDR2 FQGNSA. The CDR3 spans 18 residues. The ends were cut back, 5 bases at V and 6 bases at J, with 26 bases in the middle. Material: whole blood. The chain has TRBV7-2 and TRBJ2-1; a possible D gene is TRBD2 (6 bases). The receptor was derived from a male donor in good health. Some clones in this sample may be carry-over from other donors' samples. The CDR3 here is CASSIRLGRTPLGNEQFF. The DNA of the CDR3 is TGTGCCAGCAGCATTCGACTAGGGAGGACTCCCCTAGGCAATGAGCAGTTCTTC.